The source of this T cell receptor (beta chain) is a study of a mutant IDH1 vaccine in newly diagnosed glioma. Study-wide background: Vaccines were first given 4-6 weeks after radiotherapy alone, or with temozolomide cycles. Patients were pretreated with radiotherapy, temozolomide, or both, mostly both.

Turning to this clone: The antigen is not known.

V shed 1 base and J shed 0 bases, with 13 bases lying between them. This CDR3 has 17 amino acids. Germline CDR1 is LNHDA and CDR2 is SQIVND (reference sequence). Findings of the study overall: Most patients, 90% to 95%, showed vaccine-induced immune responses.

Clones were read by immunoSEQ multiplex PCR, and TCRdb kept only the in-frame ones, dropping some. The sample yields around 60,000 clones, 70% to 90% seen once. Time point defined: week 23, last vaccination. Vaccination used 300 ug of mutant IDH1 20-mer peptide per dose, with topical imiquimod. Every donor had a new WHO grade 3 or 4 astrocytoma that was IDH1-mutant, with loss of nuclear ATRX. The specimen was PBMCs, collected from a glioma patient whose treatment included an IDH1 peptide vaccine. The origin of this receptor is a man between 25 and 39 years old with glioma. The chain links TRBV19 to TRBJ2-1; maybe TRBD2 (6 bases). As DNA, the CDR3 is TGTGCCAGTAGTATAGTTACGGGACTGGGCTCCTACAATGAGCAGTTCTTC. This codes for CASSIVTGLGSYNEQFF.